This TCR beta chain is from a study of T cells in narcolepsy. The protocol was immunoSEQ multiplex PCR, while the TCRdb copy is restricted to in-frame clones and leaves out a portion. The data hold 25,000 to 35,000 clones, with about 85% observed a single time. This clone was picked up one time. The germline V gene encodes CDR1 LNHDA and CDR2 SQIVND (reference sequence). V was shortened by 3 bases and J by 8 bases, with 17 bases between the two germline ends. The CDR3 has 15 amino acids. The sample taken for sequencing was CD45RA- memory CD4+ T cells from PBMCs. J is TRBJ2-1 and V is TRBV19; tentatively, D is TRBD1 (5 bases). The sequence came from a human donor with narcolepsy. CDR3 in DNA: TGTGCCAGTAGTATGGATCAGGGAAGGATCGATGAGCAGTTCTTC. Its translation is CASSMDQGRIDEQFF.